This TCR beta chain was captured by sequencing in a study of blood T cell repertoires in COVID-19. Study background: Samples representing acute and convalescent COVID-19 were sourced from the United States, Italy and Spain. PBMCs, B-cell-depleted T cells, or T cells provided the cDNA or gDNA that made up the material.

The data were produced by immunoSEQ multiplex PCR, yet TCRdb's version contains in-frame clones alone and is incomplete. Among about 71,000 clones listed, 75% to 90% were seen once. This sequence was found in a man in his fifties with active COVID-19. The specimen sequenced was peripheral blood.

CDR3 residues: CASITEGGIGYTF. CDR3 DNA: TGTGCCAGCATCACGGAAGGGGGAATCGGCTACACCTTC. This chain connects TRBV12-3 or TRBV12-4 to TRBJ1-2, with D possibly matching TRBD1 (6 bases). V lost 7 bases and J lost 8, with 17 bases in between. The CDR3 length is 13 residues.